The T cell receptor beta chain under discussion was sequenced for a study of blood T cell repertoires in COVID-19. Across the whole study: COVID-19 samples from acute and convalescent phases originated in the United States, Italy and Spain.

Individuals aged roughly 18 to 90 years were recruited from roughly 22 US areas. Original handling: Reference gene primer amplification gave estimated nucleated cell counts. Method: immunoSEQ multiplex PCR; TCRdb's copy keeps in-frame clones and lacks some. Clone size and the V and J calls come from that table; the DNA yielded D and trimming. The sample shows roughly 330,000 clones, 85% to 90% of them seen only once. J gave up 2 bases and V 0 bases, and 10 bases lay outside the gene matches. This CDR3 is built from 17 residues. Looked up from germline, CDR1 is KGHSH and CDR2 is LQKENI. The chain recombines TRBV18 with TRBJ2-7; 7 bases line up with TRBD2. The clonotype comes from a woman under 30 who had recovered from COVID-19. Sequencing was carried out using PBMCs or T cells enriched from blood (not recorded which). The CDR3 loop reads CASSPPGAGEVPYEQYF. The DNA of the CDR3 is TGTGCCAGCTCACCACCCGGGGCGGGGGAGGTCCCCTACGAGCAGTACTTC.